The T cell receptor (beta chain) described here comes from a study of CD8 T cells in Susac syndrome (dated by TCRdb to the late 2010s). Study-wide context: The study used repertoire sequencing to test whether antigen drove CD8+ T cell activation and differentiation in Susac syndrome.

General conclusions and limits of the study: The TCR sequencing and HLA analysis was acknowledged to have included a relatively small number of individuals.

RNA was extracted using the RNeasy kit, and roughly 0.5 to 1 microgram was reverse transcribed with random hexamers. TCR beta CDR3 regions were amplified with the immunoSEQ multiplex PCR assay covering 54 Vbeta and 13 Jbeta segments. Bias from PCR amplification was corrected by using a synthetic template baseline for primer optimization and for computational correction. In the source study's methods: Reads were assigned to V, D and J genes according to IMGT and analyzed in immunoSEQ Analyzer, with only productive sequences retained. To calculate clonality, Shannon entropy was normalized by log2 of the number of productive unique sequences and then subtracted from one. For each patient and control, public and private clones were evaluated among the 100 most prevalent clones. A clone was defined as Susac-specific if it was absent from the healthy and MS cohorts, from about a thousand published viral clones and from other ImmuneACCESS disease sequences. The public reads were reanalyzed by TCRdb: fastp trimming at Q25, MiXCR alignment, in-frame beta chains only. Rows are combined by CDR3 protein, so each entry shows the most common genes and DNA. The authors' filters were not applied to this entry. This sample holds 150,000 or so distinct CDR3 sequences; roughly 94% were observed only once. The biggest ten clones account for about 0.095% of the sample.

Peripheral blood CD8+ and CD4+ T cells from healthy donors, Susac syndrome patients and multiple sclerosis patients were profiled by high-throughput TCR beta sequencing. The multiple sclerosis controls were treatment-naive patients whose relapsing-remitting disease, either stable or active, fulfilled the revised McDonald criteria. Bulk CD8+ and CD4+ T cells were purified by magnetic negative isolation, while CD8+ TEMRA cells were enriched using FACS. Blood was drawn into EDTA tubes, processed within 24 hours, and PBMCs were isolated by density gradient centrifugation. PBMCs intended for TCR sequencing were frozen in liquid nitrogen and were later thawed in a 37 degrees C water bath. Purity of sorted or isolated CD4+, CD8+ and CD8+ TEMRA cells was at least 90%. Worth noting for this clonotype: Its antigen is not yet known. The sample holds no much larger clone one base away, and base qualities are not on file.

The CDR3 spans 16 residues, from the cysteine through the phenylalanine. Kept here is only the CDR3 DNA, which spans 48 bases and is read in frame from base 1. The V end loses 4 bases and the J end loses 2 bases, and a stretch of 19 bases separates them. The germline V gene sets CDR1 to SGHRS and CDR2 to YFSETQ. The receptor was isolated from a human donor with multiple sclerosis. This sequence uses TRBV5-1 and TRBJ2-7, with the D call perhaps TRBD1 or TRBD2, each one matching 5 bases. The sample taken for sequencing was CD4+ T cells from PBMCs. The DNA reads as follows: TGCGCCAGCAGCCCCGGGACCACCGGGAAGACCTACGAGCAGTACTTC. Its protein is CASSPGTTGKTYEQYF.